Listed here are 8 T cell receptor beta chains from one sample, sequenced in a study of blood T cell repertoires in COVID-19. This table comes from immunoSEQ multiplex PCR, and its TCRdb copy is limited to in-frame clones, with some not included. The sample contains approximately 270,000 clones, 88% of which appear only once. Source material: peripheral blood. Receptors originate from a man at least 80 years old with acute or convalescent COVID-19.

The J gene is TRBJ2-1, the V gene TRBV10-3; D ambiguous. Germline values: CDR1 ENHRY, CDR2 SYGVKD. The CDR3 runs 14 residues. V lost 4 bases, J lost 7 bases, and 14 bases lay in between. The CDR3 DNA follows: TGTGCCATCAGTGCCCTACCTAGACGGAATGAGCAGTTCTTC. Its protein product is CAISALPRRNEQFF.

In DNA, the CDR3 is TGTGCCAGCAGCTTCGGACTAGCGGGAGGGCCCATTGAGCAGTTCTTC. Its protein product is CASSFGLAGGPIEQFF. The rearrangement joins TRBV5-8 to TRBJ2-1; the match to TRBD2 covers 15 bases. The V gene end was trimmed by 2 bases and the J gene end by 9 bases; junction bases not matched to a gene: 6. CDR1 SGHTS and CDR2 YDEGEE come from the germline V gene. This CDR3 contains 16 residues.

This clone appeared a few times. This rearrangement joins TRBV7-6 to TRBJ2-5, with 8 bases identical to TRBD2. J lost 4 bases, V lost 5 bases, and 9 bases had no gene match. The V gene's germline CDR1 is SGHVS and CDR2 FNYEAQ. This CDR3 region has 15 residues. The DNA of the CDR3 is TGTGCCAGCAGCGAGATAGGACTAGCTTCAGAGACCCAGTACTTC. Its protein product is CASSEIGLASETQYF.

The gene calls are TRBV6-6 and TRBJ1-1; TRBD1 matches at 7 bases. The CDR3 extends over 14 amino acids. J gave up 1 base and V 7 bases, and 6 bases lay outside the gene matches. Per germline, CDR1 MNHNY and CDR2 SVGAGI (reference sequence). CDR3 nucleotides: TGTGCCAGCACCACTGACAGGGAGAACACTGAAGCTTTCTTT. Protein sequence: CASTTDRENTEAFF.

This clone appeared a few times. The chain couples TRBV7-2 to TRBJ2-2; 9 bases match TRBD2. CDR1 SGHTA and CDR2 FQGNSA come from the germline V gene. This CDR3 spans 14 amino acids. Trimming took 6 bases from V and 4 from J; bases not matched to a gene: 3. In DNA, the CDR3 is TGTGCCAGCAGGGGACTAGCAATCACCGGGGAGCTGTTTTTT. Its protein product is CASRGLAITGELFF.

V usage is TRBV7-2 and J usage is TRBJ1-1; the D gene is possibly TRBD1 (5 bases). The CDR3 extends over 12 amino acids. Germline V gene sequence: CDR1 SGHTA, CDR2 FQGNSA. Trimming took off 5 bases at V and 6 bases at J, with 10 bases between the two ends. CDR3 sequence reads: CASSPGWAEAFF. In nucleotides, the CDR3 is TGTGCCAGCAGCCCAGGGTGGGCTGAAGCTTTCTTT.

CDR3 sequence reads: CASALGGERDTEAFF. The CDR3 DNA reads as TGCGCCAGCGCCCTGGGGGGGGAGAGGGACACTGAAGCTTTCTTT. This chain uses TRBV5-1 with TRBJ1-1; tentative D call: TRBD1 (5 bases). Germline-derived CDR1 and CDR2 are SGHRS and YFSETQ. This CDR3 comprises 15 residues. Trimming removed 7 bases from V and 3 bases from J, with 19 bases in between.

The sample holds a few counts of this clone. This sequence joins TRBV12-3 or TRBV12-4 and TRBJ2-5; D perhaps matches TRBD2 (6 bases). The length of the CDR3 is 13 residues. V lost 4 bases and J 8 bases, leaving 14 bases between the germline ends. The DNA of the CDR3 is TGTGCCAGCAGTTGGCCGGGAGCTTTAACCCAGTACTTC. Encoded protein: CASSWPGALTQYF.